The 15 T cell receptor beta chains reported below all come from one sample, sequenced in a study of CD8 T cells in ankylosing spondylitis. Overall study findings and caveats: Blood from ankylosing spondylitis patients appeared to carry a characteristic eight-variant TCR beta motif.

TCRdb analysed the 5' RACE reads with MiXCR anew, one entry per CDR3 protein. The sample lists more than 400,000 distinct CDR3 sequences, roughly 5.2% occurring once. Their cognate antigens are unknown. The sample was blood, either unsorted or a sorted T cell fraction (not recorded which). The receptors come from a male donor with ankylosing spondylitis.

This clonotype showed up just a few times. The J gene is TRBJ2-5, the V gene TRBV28; D remains unclear. The germline CDR1 and CDR2 sequences are MDHEN and SYDVKM. V gave up 3 bases and J gave up 4 bases, with 15 bases separating them. The CDR3 has 15 amino acids. The CDR3 DNA follows: TGTGCCAGCAGTTTTTTGGCCGGCTATGGAGAGACCCAGTACTTC. This gives the protein CASSFLAGYGETQYF.

Only a few counts were recorded for this clonotype. The chain employs TRBV11-2 and TRBJ2-5, with D perhaps matching TRBD1 or TRBD2 (6 bases each). Germline CDR1 is SGHAT and CDR2 is FQNNGV. Trimming pared 1 base from V and 2 bases from J, leaving 14 bases between. There are 16 residues in the CDR3. The CDR3 protein is CASSLVGGSVQETQYF. In DNA form, the CDR3 reads TGTGCCAGCAGCTTAGTGGGGGGCTCCGTACAAGAGACCCAGTACTTC. Full variable domain (rest looked up from reference TRBV11-2 and TRBJ2-5): EAGVAQSPRYKIIEKRQSVAFWCNPISGHATLYWYQQILGQGPKLLIQFQNNGVVDDSQLPKDRFSAERLKGVDSTLKIQPAKLEDSAVYLCASSLVGGSVQETQYFGPGTRLLVL.

The sample holds many counts of this clonotype. The rearrangement joins TRBV5-1 to TRBJ2-3; TRBD1 matches at 7 bases. The CDR3 consists of 14 residues. Germline V gene data show CDR1 as SGHRS and CDR2 as YFSETQ. J gave up 2 bases and V 8 bases, and 8 bases lay outside the gene matches. This CDR3 is CASYLTGTTDTQYF. CDR3 coding DNA: TGCGCCAGTTATCTGACAGGGACCACAGATACGCAGTATTTT.

This clonotype was seen a few times. The genes are TRBV7-2 and TRBJ2-1; D tentatively reads TRBD1 or TRBD2 (5 bases each). The CDR3 sequence is 12 residues long. V was cut by 1 base and J by 13 bases, with 11 bases left in between. Germline CDR1 and CDR2: SGHTA and FQGNSA. The CDR3 DNA follows: TGTGCCAGCAGCTTAGACCCGGGACGCCAGTTCTTC. Residues: CASSLDPGRQFF.

This clonotype was seen ten or more times. This chain joins TRBV27 and TRBJ1-5; D remains ambiguous. Looked up from germline, CDR1 is MNHEY and CDR2 is SMNVEV (reference sequence). The CDR3 extends over 13 amino acids. V was shortened by 5 bases and J by 5 bases, with 10 bases between the two germline ends. This CDR3 reads CASSKRWDQPQHF. The CDR3 DNA sequence: TGTGCCAGCAGTAAGCGTTGGGATCAGCCCCAGCATTTT.

This clonotype was seen ten or more times. The chain recombines TRBV20-1 with TRBJ1-2, with D maybe TRBD1 (6 bases). Per germline, CDR1 DFQATT and CDR2 SNEGSKA (reference sequence). The CDR3 has 14 residues. Trimming took off 2 bases at V and 4 bases at J, with 14 bases between the two ends. DNA of the CDR3: TGCAGTGCTAGAAGGGGGGGCCCCTCCTATGGCTACACCTTC. It is translated as CSARRGGPSYGYTF.

This clonotype has ten or more counts. This rearrangement joins TRBV29-1 to TRBJ1-2, with a weak D call TRBD1 (6 bases). Between the trimmed V and J ends, which lost 3 bases and 5 bases, there was a span of 16 bases. CDR1 is SQVTM and CDR2 is ANQGSEA in the germline V gene. The CDR3 consists of 14 residues. CDR3 nucleotides: TGCAGCGTTGATTTACAGGGCCACCGGTATGGCTACACCTTC. Its translation is CSVDLQGHRYGYTF.

This clonotype was seen at least ten times. The chain's CDR3 is CSVPRGQTFSGANVLTF. In nucleotides, the CDR3 is TGCAGCGTCCCTCGGGGGCAGACCTTCTCTGGGGCCAACGTCCTGACTTTC. This chain uses TRBV29-1 with TRBJ2-6, with D perhaps being TRBD1 or TRBD2 (6 bases each). V was trimmed by 6 bases and J by 0 bases, leaving 18 bases between them. Germline values: CDR1 SQVTM, CDR2 ANQGSEA. The CDR3 consists of 17 residues. Combining the CDR3 with reference TRBV29-1 and TRBJ2-6 gives the whole variable domain SAVISQKPSRDICQRGTSLTIQCQVDSQVTMMFWYRQQPGQSLTLIATANQGSEATYESGFVIDKFPISRPNLTFSTLTVSNMSPEDSSIYLCSVPRGQTFSGANVLTFGAGSRLTVL.

This clonotype was seen a few times. The rearrangement links TRBV6-2 or TRBV6-3 to TRBJ1-2; D uncertain. Germline V gene lookup returns CDR1 MNHEY and CDR2 SVGEGT. This CDR3 comprises 13 residues. V lost 7 bases to trimming and J lost 6 bases, with 15 bases between them. CDR3: CASNLGIWDGYTF. The CDR3 region has the DNA TGTGCCAGCAACCTGGGCATCTGGGATGGCTACACCTTC.

This clonotype occurred many times. The chain joins TRBV28 to TRBJ2-1; TRBD2 agrees at 10 bases. J lost 4 bases, V lost 2 bases, and 17 bases had no gene match. The CDR3 has 20 residues. Germline V lookup: CDR1 MDHEN, CDR2 SYDVKM. CDR3 sequence: CASSLPPKREGLRSYNEQFF. CDR3 DNA sequence: TGTGCCAGCAGTTTACCCCCAAAGCGGGAGGGCCTACGTTCTTACAATGAGCAGTTCTTC.

In its sample, this clonotype was seen many times. This sequence joins TRBV27 and TRBJ2-1; D not certain. The CDR3 covers 15 residues. Looked up from germline, CDR1 is MNHEY and CDR2 is SMNVEV (reference sequence). V lost 2 bases and J lost 4, with 12 bases in between. As DNA, the CDR3 is TGTGCCAGCAGTTTAATCGGTAAGGAATACAATGAGCAGTTCTTC. It translates to CASSLIGKEYNEQFF.

This clonotype was found many times. The chain employs TRBV4-2 and TRBJ1-3; D possibly corresponds to TRBD1 (6 bases). This CDR3 comprises 17 residues. CDR1 is LGHNA, CDR2 YNFKEQ, per germline. With 2 bases removed from V and 0 bases from J, the gap between germline ends came to 14 bases. This chain's CDR3 is CASSQLAGGASGNTIYF. CDR3 sequence (DNA): TGTGCCAGCAGCCAACTTGCTGGGGGCGCCTCTGGAAACACCATATATTTT.

This clonotype has a count of ten or more. The rearrangement links TRBV29-1 to TRBJ2-2; D perhaps matches TRBD2 (6 bases). The germline CDR1 and CDR2 sequences are SQVTM and ANQGSEA. The CDR3 has 13 amino acids. Trimming shortened V by 4 bases and J by 5 bases, and 11 bases separated the two germline ends. The CDR3 sequence is CSVAWRGTGELFF. The CDR3 nucleotides are TGCAGCGTTGCTTGGAGGGGAACCGGGGAGCTGTTTTTT.

At least ten counts were recorded for this clonotype. V is TRBV11-2 and J is TRBJ2-5, with TRBD2 matching over 10 bases. There are 16 residues in the CDR3. Germline-derived CDR1 and CDR2 are SGHAT and FQNNGV. J gave up 2 bases and V 1 base, and 4 bases lay outside the gene matches. In nucleotides, the CDR3 is TGTGCCAGCAGCTTAGTCCCGACTAGCGGGCAAGAGACCCAGTACTTC. Residues: CASSLVPTSGQETQYF.

This clonotype showed up many times. The chain links TRBV5-1 to TRBJ1-1; 9 nucleotides match TRBD1. CDR3 length: 14 amino acids. V was pared by 4 bases and J by 6 bases, with 7 bases of the junction left unmatched. Germline V gives CDR1 SGHRS, CDR2 YFSETQ. Here the CDR3 DNA reads TGCGCCAGCAGCCAGGGGACAGGGAATCCTGAAGCTTTCTTT. Amino acid sequence: CASSQGTGNPEAFF. Using reference TRBV5-1 and TRBJ1-1 for the parts outside the CDR3, the full variable domain is KAGVTQTPRYLIKTRGQQVTLSCSPISGHRSVSWYQQTPGQGLQFLFEYFSETQRNKGNFPGRFSGRQFSNSRSEMNVSTLELGDSALYLCASSQGTGNPEAFFGQGTRLTVV.